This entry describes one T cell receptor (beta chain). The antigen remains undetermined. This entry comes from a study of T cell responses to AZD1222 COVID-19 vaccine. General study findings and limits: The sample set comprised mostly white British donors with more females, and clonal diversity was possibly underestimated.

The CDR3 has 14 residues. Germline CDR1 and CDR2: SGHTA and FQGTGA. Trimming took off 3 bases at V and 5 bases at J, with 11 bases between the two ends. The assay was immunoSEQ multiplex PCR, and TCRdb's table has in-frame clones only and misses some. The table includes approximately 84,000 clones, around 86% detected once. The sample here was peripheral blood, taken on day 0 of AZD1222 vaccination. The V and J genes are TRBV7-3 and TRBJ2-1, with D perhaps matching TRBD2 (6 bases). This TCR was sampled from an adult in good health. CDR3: CASSLRRGNNEQFF. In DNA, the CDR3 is TGTGCCAGCAGCTTGCGGAGGGGAAACAATGAGCAGTTCTTC.